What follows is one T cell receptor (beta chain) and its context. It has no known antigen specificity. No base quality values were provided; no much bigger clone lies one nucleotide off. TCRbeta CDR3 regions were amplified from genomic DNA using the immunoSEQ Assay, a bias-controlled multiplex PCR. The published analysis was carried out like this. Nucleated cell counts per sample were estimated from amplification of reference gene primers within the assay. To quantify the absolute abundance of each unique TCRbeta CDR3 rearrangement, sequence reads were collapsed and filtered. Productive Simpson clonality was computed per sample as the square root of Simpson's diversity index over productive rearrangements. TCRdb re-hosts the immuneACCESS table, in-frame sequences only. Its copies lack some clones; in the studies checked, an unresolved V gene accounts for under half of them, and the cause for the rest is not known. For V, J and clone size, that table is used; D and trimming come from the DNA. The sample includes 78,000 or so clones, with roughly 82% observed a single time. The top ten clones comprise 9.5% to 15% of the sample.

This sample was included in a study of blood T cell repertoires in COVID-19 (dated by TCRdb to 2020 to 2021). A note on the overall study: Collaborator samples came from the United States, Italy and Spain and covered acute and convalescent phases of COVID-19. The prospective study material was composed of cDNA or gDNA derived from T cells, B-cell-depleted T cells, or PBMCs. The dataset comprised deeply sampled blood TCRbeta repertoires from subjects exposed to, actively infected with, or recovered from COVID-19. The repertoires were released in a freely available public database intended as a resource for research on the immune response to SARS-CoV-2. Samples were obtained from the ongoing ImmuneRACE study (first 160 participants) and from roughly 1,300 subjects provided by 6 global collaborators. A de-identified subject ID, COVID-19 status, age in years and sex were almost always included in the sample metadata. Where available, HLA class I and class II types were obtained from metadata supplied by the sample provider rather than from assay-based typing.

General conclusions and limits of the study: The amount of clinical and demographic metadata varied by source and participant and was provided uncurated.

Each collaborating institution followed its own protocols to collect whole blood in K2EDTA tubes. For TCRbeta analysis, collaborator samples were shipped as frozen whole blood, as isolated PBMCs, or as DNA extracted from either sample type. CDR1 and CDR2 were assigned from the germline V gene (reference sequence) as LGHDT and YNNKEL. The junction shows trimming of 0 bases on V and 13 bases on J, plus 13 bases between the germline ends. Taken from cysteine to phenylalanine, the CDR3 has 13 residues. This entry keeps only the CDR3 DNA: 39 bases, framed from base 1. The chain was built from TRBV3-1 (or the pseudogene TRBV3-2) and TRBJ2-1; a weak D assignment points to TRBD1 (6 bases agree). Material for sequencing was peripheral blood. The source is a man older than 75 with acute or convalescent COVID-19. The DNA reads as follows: TGTGCCAGCAGCCAAGAACAGGGTCGTGAACAGTTCTTC. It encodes CASSQEQGREQFF.